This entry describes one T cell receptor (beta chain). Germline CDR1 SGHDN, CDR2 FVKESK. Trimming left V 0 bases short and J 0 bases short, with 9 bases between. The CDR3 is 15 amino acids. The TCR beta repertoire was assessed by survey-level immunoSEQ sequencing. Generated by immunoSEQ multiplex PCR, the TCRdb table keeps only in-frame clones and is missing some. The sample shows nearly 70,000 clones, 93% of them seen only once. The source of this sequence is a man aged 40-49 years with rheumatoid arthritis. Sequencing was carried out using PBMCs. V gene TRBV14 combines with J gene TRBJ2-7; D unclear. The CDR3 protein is CASSQDMTGSYEQYF. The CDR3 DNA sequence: TGTGCCAGCAGCCAAGACATGACGGGCTCCTACGAGCAGTACTTC.